The sequence of this T cell receptor beta chain was determined in a study of cytomegalovirus exposure and HLA in healthy donors. Sequencing was performed with immunoSEQ multiplex PCR; in TCRdb, only in-frame clones are kept and a portion is missing. The table includes tens of thousands of clones, approximately 97% detected once. The clonotype originates from a man aged 18 to 30 in good health and CMV-seronegative. The source material was PBMCs.

In DNA form, the CDR3 reads TGCGCCAGCAGTCAACAGGGTAGGGCCACAGATACGCAGTATTTT. Its protein product is CASSQQGRATDTQYF. The V gene is TRBV23-1, the J gene TRBJ2-3; tentative D call: TRBD1 (5 bases). TRBV23-1 is flagged as an ORF with uncertain function. The ends were cut back, 2 bases at V and 2 bases at J, with 11 bases in the middle. The CDR3 is made up of 15 amino acids.